These 16 T cell receptor beta chains came from one sample sequenced in a study of blood T cell repertoires in COVID-19. TCRdb's copy holds only in-frame clones and misses some; the assay was immunoSEQ multiplex PCR. Among 100,000 to 120,000 clones listed, approximately 81% were seen once. The specimen was peripheral blood. The receptors were sampled from a man older than 75 with acute or convalescent COVID-19.

This chain links TRBV29-1 with TRBJ1-5; D is possibly TRBD1 (5 bases). This CDR3 has 13 amino acids. Trimming took 5 bases from V and 0 from J, leaving 8 bases between them. The V gene's germline CDR1 is SQVTM and CDR2 ANQGSEA. The CDR3 DNA is TGCAGCGTTTCGGGGGATAGCAATCAGCCCCAGCATTTT. Translation gives CSVSGDSNQPQHF.

The chain is built from TRBV4-1 and TRBJ1-5; D not resolved. CDR1 is MGHRA, CDR2 YSYEKL, per germline. CDR3 length equals 16 residues. Trimming shortened V by 0 bases and J by 2 bases, and 11 bases separated the two germline ends. CDR3 residues: CASSQEWRAGNQPQHF. CDR3 sequence (DNA): TGCGCCAGCAGCCAAGAATGGCGGGCCGGCAATCAGCCCCAGCATTTT.

This clone was seen only once. The V gene is TRBV3-1 (or the pseudogene TRBV3-2), the J gene TRBJ1-4, with a weak D call TRBD1 (6 bases). The CDR3 runs to 15 residues. V lost 4 bases, J lost 5 bases, and 14 bases lay in between. Germline V lookup: CDR1 LGHDT, CDR2 YNNKEL (reference sequence). In DNA form, the CDR3 reads TGTGCCAGCAGCCGATACAGGGCCCTAAATGAAAAACTGTTTTTT. Its translation is CASSRYRALNEKLFF.

This clone has just a few counts. The chain has TRBV2 and TRBJ1-5; D call uncertain. The V end lost 7 bases, the J end lost 2 bases, and 9 bases lay between the germline ends. Germline V gives CDR1 SNHLY, CDR2 FYNNEI. The CDR3 is made up of 13 amino acids. The CDR3: CASTEMGNQPQHF. CDR3 bases: TGTGCCAGCACGGAGATGGGCAATCAGCCCCAGCATTTT.

The V call is TRBV4-1, the J call TRBJ2-3; TRBD1 aligns across 7 bases. J gave up 0 bases and V 1 base, and 7 bases lay outside the gene matches. CDR1 is MGHRA and CDR2 is YSYEKL in the germline V gene. The CDR3 sequence is 17 residues long. The CDR3 spells CASSQGDRVPSTDTQYF. The CDR3 DNA is TGCGCCAGCAGCCAAGGTGACAGGGTCCCTAGCACAGATACGCAGTATTTT.

The chain couples TRBV18 to TRBJ2-3, with TRBD2 as a possible D gene (6 bases). The CDR3 sequence is 13 residues long. Germline CDR1 KGHSH, CDR2 LQKENI. Trimming pared 5 bases from V and 4 bases from J, leaving 10 bases between. The CDR3 DNA sequence: TGTGCCAGCTCAGGGAGGCTCTCAGATACGCAGTATTTT. Protein sequence: CASSGRLSDTQYF.

CDR3: CASRVAGVGEQFF. The CDR3 nucleotides are TGTGCCAGCAGGGTAGCGGGAGTAGGCGAGCAGTTCTTC. This sequence joins TRBV28 and TRBJ2-1, with 9 bases that match TRBD2. The CDR3 runs 13 residues. Germline V lookup: CDR1 MDHEN, CDR2 SYDVKM. V gave up 6 bases and J gave up 10 bases; unmatched junction bases: 7. Full variable domain (outside the CDR3, taken from reference TRBV28 and TRBJ2-1): DVKVTQSSRYLVKRTGEKVFLECVQDMDHENMFWYRQDPGLGLRLIYFSYDVKMKEKGDIPEGYSVSREKKERFSLILESASTNQTSMYLCASRVAGVGEQFFGPGTRLTVL.

This clone has a handful of counts. The CDR3 spells CASSFPLPVTEAFF. As DNA, the CDR3 is TGTGCCAGCAGCTTTCCCCTCCCGGTCACTGAAGCTTTCTTT. This chain uses TRBV5-6 with TRBJ1-1; D remains unclear. The CDR3 totals 14 residues. In germline, CDR1 is SGHDT, CDR2 YYEEEE. V was trimmed by 2 bases and J by 4 bases, leaving 12 bases between them.

The gene calls are TRBV6-5 and TRBJ1-5, with TRBD1 identical over 10 bases. V shed 5 bases and J 9 bases; nucleotides not matched to a gene: 10. Germline loops: CDR1 MNHEY, CDR2 SVGAGI. The length of the CDR3 is 15 residues. The CDR3, as DNA: TGTGCCAGCAGTCAACAGACAGGGGGCGAGCGGCCCCAGCATTTT. This codes for CASSQQTGGERPQHF.

The gene calls are TRBV7-9 and TRBJ2-3; 7 bases line up with TRBD2. Trimming cost V 1 base and J 2 bases; bases outside gene matches: 9. The CDR3 covers 17 residues. The V gene's germline CDR1 is SEHNR and CDR2 FQNEAQ (reference sequence). The CDR3 loop reads CASSLDRLARPTDTQYF. CDR3 DNA sequence: TGTGCCAGCAGCTTAGACCGACTAGCAAGGCCCACAGATACGCAGTATTTT.

The chain couples TRBV28 to TRBJ1-2; D is unclear. Germline V lookup: CDR1 MDHEN, CDR2 SYDVKM. The V and J ends lost 3 bases and 9 bases respectively, with 17 bases between them. This CDR3 is 14 amino acids long. The CDR3 sequence: CASSLGESRRSYTF. The CDR3, as DNA: TGTGCCAGCAGTTTGGGAGAAAGTCGGCGTAGCTACACCTTC.

The genes are TRBV3-1 (or the pseudogene TRBV3-2) and TRBJ2-2, with 14 positions matching TRBD2. The V gene's germline CDR1 is LGHDT and CDR2 YNNKEL (reference sequence). This CDR3 has 18 residues. V dropped 1 base and J dropped 5; count of bases not matched to a gene: 6. The CDR3 nucleotides are TGTGCCAGCAGCCAAGGCGGGACTAGCGGGAGAAGGACCGGGGAGCTGTTTTTT. Encoded protein: CASSQGGTSGRRTGELFF.

The chain carries TRBV29-1 and TRBJ2-2; tentatively, D is TRBD1 (5 bases). V lost 4 bases and J 0 bases, leaving 18 bases between the germline ends. CDR3 size: 17 residues. The germline gives CDR1 SQVTM, CDR2 ANQGSEA. Written as DNA, the CDR3 is TGCAGCGTTGCGGAGTGGTGGGGCAGTTCGAACACCGGGGAGCTGTTTTTT. As protein: CSVAEWWGSSNTGELFF.

This clone was recorded once. The genes are TRBV5-3 and TRBJ1-5; D is unclear. TRBV5-3 is an open reading frame, and its role is uncertain. Trimming cost V 0 bases and J 0 bases, with 10 bases left between them. CDR3 length equals 16 residues. The CDR3 loop reads CARSLETYHSNQPQHF. The CDR3 DNA follows: TGTGCCAGAAGCTTGGAGACTTACCATAGCAATCAGCCCCAGCATTTT.

The V gene is TRBV6-5, the J gene TRBJ1-2; D possibly corresponds to TRBD1 (5 bases). This CDR3 spans 15 amino acids. Trimming shortened V by 0 bases and J by 2 bases, and 10 bases separated the two germline ends. From germline, CDR1 is MNHEY and CDR2 SVGAGI. CDR3 coding DNA: TGTGCCAGCAGTTACTCAGGGGCCCTAAACTATGGCTACACCTTC. Amino acid sequence: CASSYSGALNYGYTF.

This clone showed up just once. Written as DNA, the CDR3 is TGTGCCAGCAGCCGAGACGGGACAGGGAGGGACGAGCAGTACTTC. Translation: CASSRDGTGRDEQYF. V is TRBV4-2 and J is TRBJ2-7, with 9 bases matching TRBD1. Trimming removed 4 bases from V and 5 bases from J; junction bases left unmatched: 9. This CDR3 spans 15 amino acids. Germline CDR1 LGHNA, CDR2 YNFKEQ.